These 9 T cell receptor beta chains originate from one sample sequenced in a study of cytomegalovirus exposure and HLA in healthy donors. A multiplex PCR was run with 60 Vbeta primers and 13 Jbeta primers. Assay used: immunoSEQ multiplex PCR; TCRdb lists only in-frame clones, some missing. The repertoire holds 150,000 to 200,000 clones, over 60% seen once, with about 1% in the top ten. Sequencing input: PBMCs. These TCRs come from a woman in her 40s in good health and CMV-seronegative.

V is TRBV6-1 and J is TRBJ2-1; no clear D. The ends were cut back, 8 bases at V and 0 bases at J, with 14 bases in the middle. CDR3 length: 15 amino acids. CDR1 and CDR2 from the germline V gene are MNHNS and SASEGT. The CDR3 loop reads CASVVGGTSYNEQFF. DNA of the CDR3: TGTGCCAGCGTGGTAGGCGGAACCTCCTACAATGAGCAGTTCTTC.

For the CDR3, the DNA is TGTGCCAGCAGCCGGGGACAGGGAGGCGTGCAAGAGACCCAGTACTTC. Encoded protein: CASSRGQGGVQETQYF. The chain recombines TRBV5-8 with TRBJ2-5; 9 bases align to TRBD1. The CDR3 is 16 residues long. The V gene end was trimmed by 4 bases and the J gene end by 2 bases; junction bases not matched to a gene: 9. The germline V gene has CDR1 SGHTS and CDR2 YDEGEE.

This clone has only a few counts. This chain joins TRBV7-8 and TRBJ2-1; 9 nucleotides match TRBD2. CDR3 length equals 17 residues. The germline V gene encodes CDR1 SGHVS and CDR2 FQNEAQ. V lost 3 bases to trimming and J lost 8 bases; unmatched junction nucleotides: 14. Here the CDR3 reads CASSFVSASREGDEQFF. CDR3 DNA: TGTGCCAGCAGCTTCGTCTCGGCTTCGCGGGAGGGCGATGAGCAGTTCTTC. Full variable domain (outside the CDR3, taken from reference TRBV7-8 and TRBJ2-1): GAGVSQSPRYKVAKRGQDVALRCDPISGHVSLFWYQQALGQGPEFLTYFQNEAQLDKSGLPSDRFFAERPEGSVSTLKIQRTQQEDSAVYLCASSFVSASREGDEQFFGPGTRLTVL.

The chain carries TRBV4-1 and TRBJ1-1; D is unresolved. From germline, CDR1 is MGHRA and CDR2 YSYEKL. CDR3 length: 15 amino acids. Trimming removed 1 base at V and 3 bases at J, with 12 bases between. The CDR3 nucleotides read TGCGCCAGCAGCCAAGGCCCAGATCGTTACACTGAAGCTTTCTTT. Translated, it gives CASSQGPDRYTEAFF.

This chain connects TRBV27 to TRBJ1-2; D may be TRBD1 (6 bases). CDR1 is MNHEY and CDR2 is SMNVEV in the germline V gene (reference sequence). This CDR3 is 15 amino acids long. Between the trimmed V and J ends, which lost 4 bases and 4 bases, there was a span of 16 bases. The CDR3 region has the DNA TGTGCCAGCAGTTACCACCAACAGGGCTCCTATGGCTACACCTTC. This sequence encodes CASSYHQQGSYGYTF.

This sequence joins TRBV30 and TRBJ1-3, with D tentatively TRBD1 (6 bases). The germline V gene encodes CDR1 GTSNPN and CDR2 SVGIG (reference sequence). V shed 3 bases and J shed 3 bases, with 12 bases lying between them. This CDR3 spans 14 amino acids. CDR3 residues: CAWSSGAVGNTIYF. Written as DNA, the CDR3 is TGTGCCTGGAGCTCAGGGGCGGTTGGAAACACCATATATTTT.

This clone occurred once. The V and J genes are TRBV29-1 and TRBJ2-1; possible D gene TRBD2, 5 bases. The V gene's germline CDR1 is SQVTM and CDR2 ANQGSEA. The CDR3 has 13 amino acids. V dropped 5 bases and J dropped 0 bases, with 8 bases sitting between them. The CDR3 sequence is CSVSGPSYNEQFF. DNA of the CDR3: TGCAGCGTTAGCGGTCCCTCCTACAATGAGCAGTTCTTC.

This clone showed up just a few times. The CDR3 reads CASMAGRTQYF. CDR3 DNA sequence: TGTGCCAGTATGGCGGGGAGGACCCAGTACTTC. V is TRBV19 and J is TRBJ2-5; possible D gene TRBD2, 6 bases. Trimming left V 7 bases short and J 7 bases short, with 10 bases between. The CDR3 length is 11 residues. CDR1 and CDR2 (germline): LNHDA, SQIVND (reference sequence).

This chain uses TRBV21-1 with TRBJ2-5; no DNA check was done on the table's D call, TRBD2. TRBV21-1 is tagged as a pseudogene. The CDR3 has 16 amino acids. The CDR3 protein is CASSKVGSGVPETQYF. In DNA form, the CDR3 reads TGTGCCAGCAGCAAAGTGGGATCGGGGGTCCCAGAGACCCAGTACTTC.